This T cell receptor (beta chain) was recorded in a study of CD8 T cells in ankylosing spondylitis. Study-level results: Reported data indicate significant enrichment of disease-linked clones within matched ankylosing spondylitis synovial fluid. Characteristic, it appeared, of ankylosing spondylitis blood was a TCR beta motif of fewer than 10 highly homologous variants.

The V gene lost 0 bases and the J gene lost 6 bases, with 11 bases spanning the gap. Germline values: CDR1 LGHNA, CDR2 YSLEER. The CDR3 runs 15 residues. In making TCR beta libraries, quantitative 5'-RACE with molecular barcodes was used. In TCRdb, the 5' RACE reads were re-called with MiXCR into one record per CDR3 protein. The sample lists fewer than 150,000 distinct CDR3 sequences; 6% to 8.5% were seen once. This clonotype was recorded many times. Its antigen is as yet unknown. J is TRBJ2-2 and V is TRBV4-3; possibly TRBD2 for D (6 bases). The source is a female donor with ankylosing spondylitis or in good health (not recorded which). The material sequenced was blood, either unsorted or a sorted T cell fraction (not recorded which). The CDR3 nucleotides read TGCGCCAGCAGCCAAGATGCGGGACGGGCCGGGGAGCTGTTTTTT. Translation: CASSQDAGRAGELFF.